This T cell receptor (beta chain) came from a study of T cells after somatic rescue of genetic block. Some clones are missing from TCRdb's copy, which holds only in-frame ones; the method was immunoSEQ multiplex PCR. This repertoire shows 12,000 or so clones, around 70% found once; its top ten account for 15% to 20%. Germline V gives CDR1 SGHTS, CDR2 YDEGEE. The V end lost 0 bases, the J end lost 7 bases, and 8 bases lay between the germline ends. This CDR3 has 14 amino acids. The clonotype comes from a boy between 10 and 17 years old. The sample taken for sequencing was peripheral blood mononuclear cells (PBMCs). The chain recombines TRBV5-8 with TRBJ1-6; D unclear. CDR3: CASSLDIGNSPLHF. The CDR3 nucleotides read TGTGCCAGCAGCTTGGATATAGGCAATTCACCCCTCCACTTT.